The 20 T cell receptor beta chains reported below all come from one sample, sequenced in a study of early stage breast cancer tumors (dated by TCRdb to 2016 to 2017). Libraries were built with the immunoSEQ multiplex PCR assay. The table was pulled from immuneACCESS by TCRdb, which kept in-frame rearrangements only. Such tables lose some clones; where checked, under half of the loss comes from unresolved V genes, and the rest has no known cause. The sample includes about 2,600 clones, with approximately 62% observed a single time. Over 20% of the sample belongs to the ten largest clones. What was sequenced was normal breast tissue next to the tumor. The receptor set was obtained from a person aged 45-60 years with breast cancer.

This chain links TRBV5-1 with TRBJ2-3; D is tentatively TRBD1 or TRBD2 (6 bases each). The CDR3 length is 14 residues. V lost 6 bases and J 4 bases, leaving 15 bases between the germline ends. Germline V lookup: CDR1 SGHRS, CDR2 YFSETQ. Here the CDR3 DNA reads TGCGCCAGCAAGGAGACGGGGGCCTCAGATACGCAGTATTTT. This sequence encodes CASKETGASDTQYF.

The chain is built from TRBV18 and TRBJ2-1, with TRBD1 matching over 8 bases. This CDR3 comprises 15 residues. Per germline, CDR1 KGHSH and CDR2 LQKENI. Trimming took 3 bases from V and 5 from J; bases not matched to a gene: 6. CDR3 sequence (DNA): TGTGCCAGCTCACCTTTGGGGACAGGTCACAATGAGCAGTTCTTC. Translation gives CASSPLGTGHNEQFF.

The J gene is TRBJ2-7, the V gene TRBV29-1; 9 positions agree with TRBD2. Trimming removed 3 bases from V and 7 bases from J; junction bases left unmatched: 10. Looked up from germline, CDR1 is SQVTM and CDR2 is ANQGSEA. The CDR3 length is 14 residues. The DNA for the CDR3 is TGCAGCGTTGAGGAGGTAGCGGGAGCTGGGGAGCAGTACTTC. Amino acids: CSVEEVAGAGEQYF.

A few counts support this clone. This chain links TRBV29-1 with TRBJ1-2; D gene unclear. The germline CDR1 and CDR2 sequences are SQVTM and ANQGSEA. V gave up 4 bases and J gave up 8 bases, with 11 bases separating them. The CDR3 spans 11 residues. The CDR3 is CSVVGGKGYTF. The CDR3 region has the DNA TGCAGCGTTGTGGGAGGGAAAGGCTACACCTTC.

This chain links TRBV4-1 with TRBJ1-2, with D tentatively TRBD1 (6 bases). There are 15 residues in the CDR3. The germline V and J ends were trimmed by 5 bases and 2 bases, with 15 bases remaining between them. Germline V gene lookup returns CDR1 MGHRA and CDR2 YSYEKL. CDR3 in amino acids: CASSAGAQSNYGYTF. The CDR3 region has the DNA TGCGCCAGCAGCGCGGGGGCCCAGAGCAACTATGGCTACACCTTC.

Remarks on this clone: The final CDR3 position lacks the conserved phenylalanine or tryptophan, pointing to a likely read error. The gene calls are TRBV15 and TRBJ1-4; no clear D gene. The CDR3 is made up of 14 amino acids. Trimming shortened V by 3 bases and J by 10 bases, and 15 bases separated the two germline ends. The germline V gene has CDR1 LNHNV and CDR2 YYDKDF (reference sequence). CDR3 coding DNA: TGTGCCACCAGCAGCCAAGGACTAACTGGAAAACTGTTTTGT. Its translation: CATSSQGLTGKLFC.

The chain recombines TRBV6-6 with TRBJ1-2; D not certain. The CDR3 is 13 amino acids. Germline assignment: CDR1 MNHNY and CDR2 SVGAGI (reference sequence). Trimming removed 6 bases at V and 0 bases at J, with 8 bases between. The CDR3, as DNA: TGTGCCAGCAGGCTGGAGGCTAACTATGGCTACACCTTC. The encoded protein is CASRLEANYGYTF.

V and J are TRBV5-4 and TRBJ2-3; D is perhaps TRBD1 (5 bases). The CDR3 is 14 residues long. Germline CDR1 is SGHNT and CDR2 is YYREEE (reference sequence). Between the trimmed V and J ends, which lost 0 bases and 5 bases, there was a span of 10 bases. Here the CDR3 reads CASSLEGQGDTQYF. The DNA for the CDR3 is TGTGCCAGCAGCTTGGAGGGGCAGGGAGATACGCAGTATTTT.

V and J are TRBV27 and TRBJ2-5; 9 nucleotides align to TRBD2. This CDR3 comprises 15 residues. The V gene end was trimmed by 7 bases and the J gene end by 4 bases; junction bases not matched to a gene: 10. From germline, CDR1 is MNHEY and CDR2 SMNVEV (reference sequence). The CDR3 is CASKVLAGPSETQYF. In DNA, the CDR3 is TGTGCCAGCAAGGTCCTAGCGGGACCTTCAGAGACCCAGTACTTC.

V usage is TRBV14 and J usage is TRBJ2-1; the D gene is possibly TRBD2 (5 bases). V was shortened by 1 base and J by 9 bases, with 7 bases between the two germline ends. The CDR3 is made up of 12 amino acids. Germline V CDR1 and CDR2: SGHDN, FVKESK. CDR3 sequence reads: CASSQGGGEQFF. CDR3 in DNA: TGTGCCAGCAGCCAAGGAGGAGGTGAGCAGTTCTTC.

The chain has TRBV25-1 and TRBJ2-5, with TRBD2 identical over 7 bases. CDR3 size: 14 residues. Losses at the gene ends were 1 base for V and 3 bases for J; bases not matched to a gene: 2. Germline-derived CDR1 and CDR2 are MGHDK and SYGVNS. DNA for the CDR3: TGTGCCAGCAGTGAATCGGGGGGTGAAGAGACCCAGTACTTC. Protein sequence: CASSESGGEETQYF.

The chain has TRBV6-1 and TRBJ1-2; D is uncertain. Per the germline V gene, CDR1 is MNHNS and CDR2 is SASEGT. The germline V and J ends were trimmed by 3 bases and 2 bases, with 7 bases remaining between them. The CDR3 contains 13 residues. The CDR3 protein is CASSERPNYGYTF. In nucleotides, the CDR3 is TGTGCCAGCAGTGAGCGTCCGAACTATGGCTACACCTTC.

This chain's CDR3 is CASSVGTVSYEQYF. As DNA, the CDR3 is TGTGCCAGCAGCGTAGGTACAGTTTCTTACGAGCAGTACTTC. V gene TRBV9 combines with J gene TRBJ2-7; D uncertain. CDR1 SGDLS and CDR2 YYNGEE come from the germline V gene. The length of the CDR3 is 14 residues. V was shortened by 0 bases and J by 4 bases, with 11 bases between the two germline ends.

The rearrangement links TRBV4-3 to TRBJ2-7, with a possible D match to TRBD1 (6 bases). Trimming removed 1 base at V and 0 bases at J, with 19 bases between. This CDR3 has 18 amino acids. Per germline, CDR1 LGHNA and CDR2 YSLEER. The CDR3 DNA reads as TGCGCCAGCAGCCAAGGGCCCAATAGTAGGGGGAGCTCCTACGAGCAGTACTTC. Its protein is CASSQGPNSRGSSYEQYF.

This chain uses TRBV10-2 with TRBJ2-5; D is possibly TRBD1 (6 bases). This CDR3 has 14 amino acids. Deletions cut 5 bases from V and 5 bases from J, with 15 bases between. The germline V gene has CDR1 WSHSY and CDR2 SAAADI. This CDR3 is CASSRPGDVETQYF. DNA of the CDR3: TGCGCCAGCAGTAGGCCAGGGGATGTGGAGACCCAGTACTTC.

A few counts support this clone. This chain uses TRBV13 with TRBJ1-1; D unclear. From germline, CDR1 is PRHDT and CDR2 FYEKMQ (reference sequence). The CDR3 length is 13 residues. V lost 0 bases and J 1 base, leaving 3 bases between the germline ends. The CDR3: CASSLGQNTEAFF. The CDR3 DNA reads as TGTGCCAGCAGCTTAGGACAGAACACTGAAGCTTTCTTT.

This clone was seen only once. The chain joins TRBV28 to TRBJ2-3; the D gene could be TRBD1 or TRBD2 (6 bases each). CDR3 length: 18 amino acids. The germline V gene has CDR1 MDHEN and CDR2 SYDVKM. Trimming removed 0 bases at V and 5 bases at J, with 21 bases between. The CDR3 here is CASSLWSGADFPGDTQYF. The DNA of the CDR3 is TGTGCCAGCAGTTTATGGTCGGGGGCCGATTTCCCCGGAGATACGCAGTATTTT.

The table lists this clone with a count of one. This chain connects TRBV6-5 to TRBJ2-2, with 7 bases matching TRBD1. V lost 6 bases, J lost 6 bases, and 10 bases stayed unmatched. The CDR3 totals 15 residues. Germline V gives CDR1 MNHEY, CDR2 SVGAGI. In nucleotides, the CDR3 is TGTGCCAGCAGAGAAACAGGGGAAGGGTCCGGGGAGCTGTTTTTT. This gives the protein CASRETGEGSGELFF.

The rearrangement joins TRBV28 to TRBJ2-3; 11 bases map to TRBD2. The CDR3 is 14 amino acids. Germline V CDR1 and CDR2: MDHEN, SYDVKM. V trimming: 9 bases; J trimming: 1 base; junction bases outside the gene matches: 3. Written as DNA, the CDR3 is TGTGCCAGTATTAGCGGGGGGGGCACAGATACGCAGTATTTT. Translation: CASISGGGTDTQYF.

The J gene is TRBJ2-1, the V gene TRBV6-5, with TRBD2 matching over 7 bases. J was trimmed by 13 bases and V by 0 bases; bases with no gene match: 6. Germline V gene data show CDR1 as MNHEY and CDR2 as SVGAGI. CDR3 length: 13 residues. The CDR3 DNA sequence: TGTGCCAGCAGTTACTCGACCGGGGGGAGACAGTTCTTC. Translated, it gives CASSYSTGGRQFF.